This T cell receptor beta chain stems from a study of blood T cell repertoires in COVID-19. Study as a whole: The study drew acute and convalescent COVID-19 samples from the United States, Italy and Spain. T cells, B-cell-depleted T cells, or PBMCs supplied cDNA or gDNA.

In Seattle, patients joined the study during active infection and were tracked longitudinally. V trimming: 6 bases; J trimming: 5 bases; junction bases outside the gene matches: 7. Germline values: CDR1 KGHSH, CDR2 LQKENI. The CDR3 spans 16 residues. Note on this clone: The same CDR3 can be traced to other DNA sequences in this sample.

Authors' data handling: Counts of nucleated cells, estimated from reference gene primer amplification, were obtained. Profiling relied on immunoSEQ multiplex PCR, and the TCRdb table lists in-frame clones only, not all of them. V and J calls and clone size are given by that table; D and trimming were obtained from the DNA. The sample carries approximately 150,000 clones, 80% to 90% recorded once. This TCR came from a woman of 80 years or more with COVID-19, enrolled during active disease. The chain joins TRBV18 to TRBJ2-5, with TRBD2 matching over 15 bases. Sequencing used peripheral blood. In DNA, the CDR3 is TGTGCCAGCTCCCCGGGACTAGCGGGAGGAGAGGAGACCCAGTACTTC. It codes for CASSPGLAGGEETQYF.